This T cell receptor beta chain was found in a study of prognosis after radiotherapy for stage I lung cancer. This clonotype has ten or more counts. The study amplified the TCR beta CDR3 region from genomic DNA. This amplification was carried out by two rounds of multiplex PCR. Amplification during the initial PCR round employed primers specific to each TRBV and TRBJ gene. TCRdb passed the multiplex PCR reads through MiXCR, listing each CDR3 protein once. Among around 20,000 distinct CDR3 sequences listed, around 55% were seen once. V lost 0 bases and J lost 4, with 4 bases in between. Germline-derived CDR1 and CDR2 are SGDLS and YYNGEE. CDR3 length: 13 residues.

The receptor's source is a donor of 50 years or more with non-small cell lung cancer. This chain joins TRBV9 and TRBJ2-2; D unresolved. The sequenced sample was PBMCs, obtained before or after stereotactic body radiation therapy (not recorded which). The DNA for the CDR3 is TGTGCCAGCAGCGTAGGGCTCACCGGGGAGCTGTTTTTT. It is translated as CASSVGLTGELFF.